A selection of T cell receptor beta chains follows, all from one sample in a study of OX40 agonist ivuxolimab in advanced cancers. Assay: immunoSEQ multiplex PCR; the TCRdb copy retains only in-frame clones and omits some. The sample includes around 70,000 clones, roughly 90% of them seen just once. Source: CD4+ or CD8+ T cells sorted from blood, taken in a trial of the OX40 agonist ivuxolimab. These receptors originate from an adult with an advanced solid tumor such as melanoma, head and neck, liver or kidney cancer. The CDR3 runs from the conserved cysteine through the conserved F or W. The order of the fields is CDR3 length, J gene, D gene, V gene, clone size, CDR3 protein, CDR3 DNA. A D gene is named only where the DNA matches it firmly. A clone size is listed for some rows: how often the clone was seen (once, few, many), or a class if it is expanded.

>14|TRBJ1-6|.|TRBV7-9|.
CASSFEEVRTPLHF
TGTGCCAGCAGCTTCGAAGAAGTGAGGACACCCCTCCACTTT
>15|TRBJ2-7|.|TRBV5-8|.
CASSFGGTASYEQYF
TGTGCCAGCAGCTTCGGTGGCACTGCGTCCTACGAGCAGTACTTC
>16|TRBJ2-7|TRBD1|TRBV6-1|.
CASSALSRQGMAEQYF
TGTGCCAGCAGTGCTCTAAGTCGACAGGGGATGGCCGAGCAGTACTTC
>20|TRBJ2-3|.|TRBV6-8|.
CASSYGGQGILRPSTDTQYF
TGTGCCAGCAGTTACGGAGGGCAGGGAATATTAAGACCTAGCACAGATACGCAGTATTTT
>18|TRBJ2-2|.|TRBV9|.
CASSVEGGLSANTGELFF
TGTGCCAGCAGCGTAGAAGGGGGGCTGAGCGCGAACACCGGGGAGCTGTTTTTT
>14|TRBJ2-3|.|TRBV18|.
CASSPGHSTDTQYF
TGTGCCAGCTCACCCGGACATAGCACAGATACGCAGTATTTT
>14|TRBJ1-1|TRBD1|TRBV12-5|few
CASGKGQAHTEAFF
TGTGCTAGTGGCAAGGGACAGGCACACACTGAAGCTTTCTTT
>15|TRBJ1-4|.|TRBV19|once
CASSSWGGPEEKLFF
TGTGCCAGTAGTTCTTGGGGGGGGCCGGAGGAAAAACTGTTTTTT
>14|TRBJ2-7|.|TRBV14|.
CASSQAQGPGEQYF
TGTGCCAGCAGCCAAGCCCAGGGGCCCGGCGAGCAGTACTTC
>13|TRBJ2-7|.|TRBV7-2|.
CASSLESLGEQYF
TGTGCCAGCAGCTTAGAATCATTGGGTGAGCAGTACTTC
>13|TRBJ2-5|.|TRBV5-1|.
CASSLGGQETQYF
TGCGCCAGCAGCTTGGGGGGCCAAGAGACCCAGTACTTC
>14|TRBJ2-2|.|TRBV2|.
CASSESGIGGELFF
TGTGCCAGCAGTGAATCGGGGATAGGCGGGGAGCTGTTTTTT
>15|TRBJ2-3|TRBD2|TRBV5-1|.
CASSLGGGAPDTQYF
TGCGCCAGCAGCTTGGGCGGGGGGGCCCCAGATACGCAGTATTTT
>14|TRBJ1-1|.|TRBV27|once
CASSSPPQGTEAFF
TGTGCCAGCAGTTCCCCCCCCCAGGGCACTGAAGCTTTCTTT
>16|TRBJ1-2|TRBD1|TRBV28|.
CASSFGQGILNYGYTF
TGTGCCAGCAGTTTTGGACAGGGGATACTTAACTATGGCTACACCTTC
>11|TRBJ2-3|.|TRBV2|once
CPHEGVNTQYF
TGTCCGCACGAGGGGGTGAATACGCAGTATTTT
>15|TRBJ2-7|TRBD2|TRBV7-9|.
CASSFPAGGPDEQYF
TGTGCCAGCAGCTTTCCAGCGGGAGGGCCCGACGAGCAGTACTTC
>16|TRBJ1-5|.|TRBV28|.
CASSPVTGLRFQPQHF
TGTGCCAGCAGTCCAGTGACGGGGCTTCGTTTTCAGCCCCAGCATTTT
>14|TRBJ1-1|.|TRBV27|.
CASSTRTGNTEAFF
TGTGCCAGCAGTACACGGACTGGGAACACTGAAGCTTTCTTT
>16|TRBJ1-2|TRBD1|TRBV28|.
CASSLPGGASPYGYTF
TGTGCCAGCAGTCTACCAGGGGGCGCCAGTCCGTATGGCTACACCTTC
>15|TRBJ2-3|TRBD2|TRBV11-2|.
CASSSLAGGTDTQYF
TGTGCCAGCAGCTCTCTCGCGGGGGGAACAGATACGCAGTATTTT
>14|TRBJ2-7|.|TRBV29-1|.
CSVEDRSRGYEQYF
TGCAGCGTTGAAGATAGGAGCAGGGGATACGAGCAGTACTTC
>11|TRBJ1-2|TRBD1|TRBV5-4|few
CASSLDRVHTF
TGTGCCAGCAGCTTAGACAGGGTCCACACCTTC
>16|TRBJ1-3|.|TRBV9|.
CASSPDIRSSGNTIYF
TGTGCCAGCAGCCCAGACATCCGGAGCTCTGGAAACACCATATATTTT
>12|TRBJ2-1|.|TRBV30|once
CAWSSSDNEQFF
TGTGCCTGGAGTAGTTCGGACAATGAGCAGTTCTTC
>15|TRBJ2-4|.|TRBV2|.
CASGLGGVSKNIQYF
TGTGCCAGCGGTCTGGGGGGAGTATCGAAAAACATTCAGTACTTC
>14|TRBJ2-1|TRBD1|TRBV19|.
CASSVPGGRSEQFF
TGTGCCAGTAGTGTCCCAGGGGGCCGGAGTGAGCAGTTCTTC
>13|TRBJ1-2|TRBD1|TRBV5-4|.
CASSTDRGYGYTF
TGTGCCAGCTCGACGGACAGGGGGTATGGCTACACCTTC
>16|TRBJ2-1|.|TRBV14|.
CASSQDKGNFYNEQFF
TGTGCCAGCAGCCAAGACAAGGGAAATTTCTACAATGAGCAGTTCTTC
>15|TRBJ2-7|TRBD2|TRBV5-4|.
CASSTVVAGSYEQYF
TGTGCCAGCAGCACCGTGGTAGCGGGATCCTACGAGCAGTACTTC
>14|TRBJ2-5|.|TRBV21-1|.
CASSRAGDPETQYF
TGTGCCAGCAGCAGGGCAGGGGATCCAGAGACCCAGTACTTC
>13|TRBJ1-3|.|TRBV2|.
CASVTGSGNTIYF
TGTGCCAGCGTTACAGGGTCTGGAAACACCATATATTTT
>13|TRBJ2-7|TRBD1|TRBV25-1|.
CASSLTGVAEQYF
TGTGCCAGCAGTTTAACAGGGGTTGCCGAGCAGTACTTC
>13|TRBJ1-2|.|TRBV19|.
CASSPGMAYGYTF
TGTGCCAGTAGTCCGGGAATGGCCTATGGCTACACCTTC
>13|TRBJ2-7|.|TRBV16|.
CASSPVRGSEQYF
TGTGCCAGCAGCCCGGTAAGGGGTTCCGAGCAGTACTTC
>15|TRBJ1-5|.|TRBV19|.
CASSQGLLSNQPQHF
TGTGCCAGTAGTCAGGGGCTACTTAGCAATCAGCCCCAGCATTTT
>15|TRBJ1-1|TRBD1|TRBV25-1|.
CASSDLDRVNTEAFF
TGTGCCAGCAGTGATCTTGACAGGGTTAACACTGAAGCTTTCTTT
>16|TRBJ2-1|TRBD2|TRBV5-4|.
CASSLGTSGSYNEQFF
TGTGCCAGCAGCCTAGGGACTAGCGGGTCCTACAATGAGCAGTTCTTC
>15|TRBJ1-1|.|TRBV9|.
CASSVDSGSCLEAFF
TGTGCCAGCAGCGTAGATTCCGGCTCCTGCCTCGAAGCTTTCTTT
>14|TRBJ1-2|TRBD1|TRBV19|.
CASSRQGANYGYTF
TGTGCCAGTAGTCGACAGGGGGCAAACTATGGCTACACCTTC
>15|TRBJ2-5|TRBD1|TRBV14|.
CASSPLQGAGETQYF
TGTGCCAGCAGCCCATTACAGGGGGCGGGGGAGACCCAGTACTTC
>16|TRBJ2-7|.|TRBV7-2|.
CASSTVGRPGDYEQYF
TGTGCCAGCAGCACGGTTGGGAGGCCAGGGGATTACGAGCAGTACTTC
>14|TRBJ1-2|.|TRBV27|.
CASSLDGAVYGYTF
TGTGCCAGCAGTTTAGACGGGGCGGTCTATGGCTACACCTTC
>17|TRBJ2-6|TRBD1|TRBV28|once
CASQQDRAFSGANVLTF
TGTGCCAGCCAACAGGACAGGGCTTTCTCTGGGGCCAACGTCCTGACTTTC
>13|TRBJ2-2|.|TRBV6-5|.
CASSPSEAGELFF
TGTGCCAGCAGTCCAAGTGAAGCCGGGGAGCTGTTTTTT
>15|TRBJ1-1|.|TRBV7-9|.
CASSLALIGSTEAFF
TGTGCCAGCAGCTTAGCCCTCATTGGTAGCACTGAAGCTTTCTTT
>17|TRBJ2-7|.|TRBV4-2|.
CASSPSWGGDSTYEQYF
TGTGCCAGCAGCCCGTCCTGGGGGGGGGACAGTACCTACGAGCAGTACTTC
>14|TRBJ1-2|.|TRBV11-2|.
CASSFGSPNYGYTF
TGTGCCAGCAGCTTTGGGAGTCCTAACTATGGCTACACCTTC
>15|TRBJ1-2|.|TRBV18|.
CASSPTLIQGYGYTF
TGTGCCAGCTCACCAACTTTAATACAGGGCTATGGCTACACCTTC
>13|TRBJ2-1|.|TRBV2|.
CASREEKYNEQFF
TGTGCCAGCAGGGAGGAAAAGTACAATGAGCAGTTCTTC
>16|TRBJ1-1|.|TRBV15|.
CATSREPFGGPTEAFF
TGTGCCACCAGCAGAGAACCCTTCGGGGGGCCGACTGAAGCTTTCTTT
>13|TRBJ1-1|.|TRBV10-1|few
CASSENAGTEAFF
TGCGCCAGCAGTGAGAACGCAGGGACTGAAGCTTTCTTT
>14|TRBJ2-7|.|TRBV28|.
CASSPPEGFGEQYF
TGTGCCAGCAGTCCCCCTGAGGGATTTGGCGAGCAGTACTTC
>15|TRBJ2-1|.|TRBV5-1|.
CASSLGGALYNEQFF
TGCGCCAGCAGCTTGGGAGGGGCTTTGTACAATGAGCAGTTCTTC
>15|TRBJ2-2|TRBD2|TRBV6-6|.
CASSYSSGSTGELFF
TGTGCCAGCAGTTACTCGAGCGGGAGCACCGGGGAGCTGTTTTTT
>14|TRBJ1-6|.|TRBV10-3|once
CATTGTANNSPLHF
TGTGCCACAACGGGGACGGCGAATAATTCACCCCTCCACTTT
>14|TRBJ1-1|.|TRBV6-1|.
CASFKAGSDTEAFF
TGTGCCAGCTTTAAGGCGGGGAGCGACACTGAAGCTTTCTTT